These 27 T cell receptor beta chains were all obtained from the same sample, sequenced in a study of blood T cell repertoires in COVID-19. Generated by immunoSEQ multiplex PCR, the TCRdb table keeps only in-frame clones and is missing some. The data show roughly 150,000 clones, with around 80% seen just once and less than 20% held by the top ten. The sample taken for sequencing was peripheral blood. These receptors were obtained from a woman in her 70s who had recovered from COVID-19.

The chain uses TRBV2 and TRBJ1-1; weak D call: TRBD1 (6 bases). The CDR3 loop spans 15 amino acids. Germline assignment: CDR1 SNHLY and CDR2 FYNNEI. V lost 5 bases, J lost 0 bases, and 13 bases lay in between. The CDR3 DNA is TGTGCCAGCAGTCCCCAGGGGATAATGAACACTGAAGCTTTCTTT. Translation: CASSPQGIMNTEAFF.

The chain joins TRBV5-6 to TRBJ2-5; D gene ambiguous. CDR1 is SGHDT, CDR2 YYEEEE, per germline. There are 12 residues in the CDR3. Trimming removed 4 bases at V and 5 bases at J, with 9 bases between. The CDR3 here is CASSPGGETQYF. The CDR3, as DNA: TGTGCCAGCAGCCCGGGTGGGGAGACCCAGTACTTC.

The chain joins TRBV18 to TRBJ1-5, with no clear D. Trimming removed 3 bases from V and 0 bases from J, with 12 bases in between. Germline V gene lookup returns CDR1 KGHSH and CDR2 LQKENI. The CDR3 is 16 residues long. The CDR3 protein is CASSPSTGNSNQPQHF. The CDR3 bases are TGTGCCAGCTCACCTTCGACCGGGAATAGCAATCAGCCCCAGCATTTT.

V usage is TRBV7-9 and J usage is TRBJ2-7; 10 bases align to TRBD2. The CDR3 contains 16 residues. Germline CDR1 reads SEHNR; CDR2 reads FQNEAQ (reference sequence). In nucleotides, the CDR3 is TGTGCCAGCAGCAGCCTAGCGGGAGCCAGTTGCCCATGGGCCCGGGTC. Translated: CASSSLAGASCPWARV.

This clone was counted once. The chain has TRBV10-2 and TRBJ1-6, with unresolved D. This CDR3 contains 16 residues. Per germline, CDR1 WSHSY and CDR2 SAAADI. The V gene lost 6 bases and the J gene lost 8 bases, with 20 bases spanning the gap. The CDR3 sequence is CASSQVKTEVDSPLHF. Written as DNA, the CDR3 is TGCGCCAGCAGCCAAGTTAAGACGGAGGTGGATTCACCCCTCCACTTT.

V usage is TRBV5-1 and J usage is TRBJ1-4; TRBD1 agrees at 7 bases. Germline CDR1 is SGHRS and CDR2 is YFSETQ. The CDR3 runs to 14 residues. The V and J ends lost 0 bases and 11 bases, in that order; junction bases with no gene match: 7. The CDR3 loop is CASSLGPGRGKLFF. The CDR3 DNA reads TGCGCCAGCAGCTTGGGGCCGGGCAGGGGGAAACTGTTTTTT.

The J gene is TRBJ1-1, the V gene TRBV10-1; TRBD1 is a possible D gene (6 bases). Germline V gene data show CDR1 as WNHNN and CDR2 as SYGVQD (reference sequence). This CDR3 spans 15 amino acids. Between the trimmed V and J ends, which lost 2 bases and 1 base, there was a span of 11 bases. CDR3 amino acids: CASSESEDRNTEAFF. In DNA form, the CDR3 reads TGCGCCAGCAGTGAGAGTGAGGACAGGAACACTGAAGCTTTCTTT.

The chain joins TRBV27 to TRBJ1-5, with a weak D call TRBD1 (6 bases). V shed 5 bases and J shed 2 bases, with 13 bases lying between them. This CDR3 has 15 amino acids. Per germline, CDR1 MNHEY and CDR2 SMNVEV (reference sequence). The CDR3 DNA follows: TGTGCCAGCAGTCACCGGGGGGCCGGCAATCAGCCCCAGCATTTT. Protein sequence: CASSHRGAGNQPQHF.

This chain uses TRBV7-9 with TRBJ1-5, with no clear D. This CDR3 contains 15 residues. Germline CDR1 reads SEHNR; CDR2 reads FQNEAQ (reference sequence). Trimming removed 7 bases at V and 0 bases at J, with 13 bases between. CDR3 sequence reads: CASTNAGYSNQPQHF. CDR3 coding DNA: TGTGCCAGCACCAACGCCGGGTATAGCAATCAGCCCCAGCATTTT.

The chain combines TRBV3-1 (or the pseudogene TRBV3-2) with TRBJ2-4; 8 nucleotides match TRBD2. V shed 4 bases, J shed 6 bases, and the junction held 8 bases outside the gene matches. Germline V gives CDR1 LGHDT, CDR2 YNNKEL (reference sequence). The CDR3 totals 15 residues. CDR3 region: CASSPGGGVANIQYF. CDR3 nucleotides: TGTGCCAGCAGCCCCGGGGGGGGAGTGGCAAACATTCAGTACTTC.

The J gene is TRBJ1-2, the V gene TRBV30, with D hard to call. The CDR3 is 11 amino acids. The V gene's germline CDR1 is GTSNPN and CDR2 SVGIG (reference sequence). V lost 0 bases, J lost 8 bases, and 7 bases lay in between. CDR3 sequence reads: CAWSVRVGYTF. The CDR3 nucleotides read TGTGCCTGGAGTGTGCGGGTAGGCTACACCTTC.

This chain joins TRBV24-1 and TRBJ2-7, with TRBD2 identical over 9 bases. This CDR3 has 15 residues. The germline V gene has CDR1 KGHDR and CDR2 SFDVKD. Trimming took 4 bases from V and 4 from J; bases not matched to a gene: 7. CDR3 amino acids: CATSDSGLAAYEQYF. The CDR3 DNA sequence: TGTGCCACCAGTGACTCGGGACTAGCAGCTTACGAGCAGTACTTC.

The CDR3 sequence: CASSSDRGRTEAFF. In DNA form, the CDR3 reads TGTGCCAGCAGTTCCGACAGGGGACGCACTGAAGCTTTCTTT. V usage is TRBV6-5 and J usage is TRBJ1-1, with TRBD1 identical over 8 bases. CDR1 and CDR2 (germline): MNHEY, SVGAGI. The CDR3 sequence is 14 residues long. V lost 4 bases and J lost 4; bases outside the gene matches: 5.

The genes are TRBV5-4 and TRBJ2-1, with 7 bases identical to TRBD2. V was clipped by 4 bases and J by 13 bases; unmatched bases: 5. This CDR3 has 11 amino acids. Looked up from germline, CDR1 is SGHNT and CDR2 is YYREEE (reference sequence). The CDR3 loop reads CASSPGTNQFF. The CDR3 DNA is TGTGCCAGCAGCCCCGGGACTAACCAGTTCTTC.

This sequence joins TRBV6-2 or TRBV6-3 and TRBJ1-2, with 7 bases fitting TRBD1. Trimming cost V 0 bases and J 1 base; bases outside gene matches: 5. This CDR3 has 16 residues. Germline CDR1 is MNHEY and CDR2 is SVGEGT. The CDR3 nucleotides are TGTGCCAGCAGTTACTCGGGACAGCATATTAACTATGGCTACACCTTC. This encodes CASSYSGQHINYGYTF.

The gene calls are TRBV6-5 and TRBJ1-2; 8 bases line up with TRBD1. Germline lookup yields CDR1 MNHEY and CDR2 SVGAGI. With 6 bases clipped from V and 4 bases from J, the junction kept 10 bases outside the gene matches. The CDR3 consists of 15 residues. This CDR3 reads CASRPETGDPYGYTF. As DNA, the CDR3 is TGTGCCAGCAGACCCGAGACAGGGGACCCCTATGGCTACACCTTC.

The V and J genes are TRBV5-1 and TRBJ1-1, with a tentative D call TRBD1 (6 bases). The ends were cut back, 4 bases at V and 3 bases at J, with 10 bases in the middle. In germline, CDR1 is SGHRS, CDR2 YFSETQ. The CDR3 runs to 13 residues. CDR3 region: CASSPEGDTEAFF. CDR3 DNA sequence: TGCGCCAGCAGCCCCGAGGGGGACACTGAAGCTTTCTTT.

The chain couples TRBV3-1 (or the pseudogene TRBV3-2) to TRBJ2-7; 10 nucleotides line up with TRBD2. This CDR3 has 17 residues. The V segment lost 4 bases and the J segment 6 bases; nucleotides outside the gene matches: 15. The germline CDR1 and CDR2 sequences are LGHDT and YNNKEL (reference sequence). Here the CDR3 reads CASSPVGLAGVGSEQYF. The CDR3 coding sequence is TGTGCCAGCAGCCCCGTCGGCCTAGCGGGAGTGGGGAGCGAGCAGTACTTC.

This chain uses TRBV18 with TRBJ1-2, with D unclear. V was cut by 6 bases and J by 4 bases, with 3 bases left in between. Germline V CDR1 and CDR2: KGHSH, LQKENI. CDR3 size: 10 residues. CDR3 sequence: CASSLYGYTF. The CDR3 DNA reads as TGTGCCAGCTCTCTCTATGGCTACACCTTC.

This chain uses TRBV11-3 with TRBJ1-6; 8 bases line up with TRBD1. Per the germline V gene, CDR1 is SGHNT and CDR2 is YENEEA. The CDR3 is 14 residues long. V shed 6 bases, J shed 7 bases, and the junction held 5 bases outside the gene matches. The CDR3 loop reads CASSLGQVNSPLHF. The CDR3 DNA reads as TGTGCCAGCAGTTTGGGACAGGTCAATTCACCCCTCCACTTT.

The J gene is TRBJ2-5, the V gene TRBV30; tentatively, D is TRBD1 (5 bases). The CDR3 loop spans 13 amino acids. V was clipped by 3 bases and J by 4 bases, with 12 bases between them. The V gene's germline CDR1 is GTSNPN and CDR2 SVGIG (reference sequence). CDR3 in amino acids: CAWSRQSGETQYF. CDR3 nucleotide sequence: TGTGCCTGGAGCCGACAGTCAGGAGAGACCCAGTACTTC.

This chain uses TRBV6-1 with TRBJ2-3; D perhaps matches TRBD2 (5 bases). V lost 1 base and J lost 10, with 12 bases in between. The CDR3 is made up of 13 amino acids. The germline CDR1 and CDR2 sequences are MNHNS and SASEGT. This CDR3 is CASSEGRPGAQYF. The DNA of the CDR3 is TGTGCCAGCAGTGAAGGGCGACCCGGGGCGCAGTATTTT.

The chain employs TRBV6-2 or TRBV6-3 and TRBJ1-4; the D is unclear. V gave up 2 bases and J gave up 4 bases, with 11 bases separating them. Looked up from germline, CDR1 is MNHEY and CDR2 is SVGEGT. The CDR3 runs 15 residues. The CDR3, as DNA: TGTGCCAGCAGTTACAACAAAGACAATAATGAAAAACTGTTTTTT. It yields the protein CASSYNKDNNEKLFF.

This clone was picked up one time. CDR3 nucleotides: TGTGCCAGCAGCTCCCATGGGGCGCGGGAAAAACTGTTTTTT. Its translation: CASSSHGAREKLFF. The chain recombines TRBV5-6 with TRBJ1-4; a weak D match, TRBD1 (5 bases). Trimming left V 3 bases short and J 8 bases short, with 14 bases between. This CDR3 has 14 residues. The germline V gene encodes CDR1 SGHDT and CDR2 YYEEEE. Combining the CDR3 with reference TRBV5-6 and TRBJ1-4 gives the whole variable domain DAGVTQSPTHLIKTRGQQVTLRCSPKSGHDTVSWYQQALGQGPQFIFQYYEEEERQRGNFPDRFSGHQFPNYSSELNVNALLLGDSALYLCASSSHGAREKLFFGSGTQLSVL.

The V call is TRBV7-8, the J call TRBJ2-3; D not certain. Germline V CDR1 and CDR2: SGHVS, FQNEAQ. The CDR3 contains 14 residues. V was cut by 5 bases and J by 4 bases, with 13 bases left in between. The DNA of the CDR3 is TGTGCCAGCAGCGCCCAAGCCTTGTCAGATACGCAGTATTTT. This codes for CASSAQALSDTQYF.

This clone has more than one count but fewer than ten. The rearrangement uses TRBV28 and TRBJ2-7, with 10 bases that match TRBD2. CDR1 is MDHEN and CDR2 is SYDVKM in the germline V gene. This CDR3 contains 15 residues. J lost 2 bases, V lost 7 bases, and 8 bases had no gene match. CDR3 DNA sequence: TGTGCCAGCACCCCGGGGCTAGCGGGAGCCTACGAGCAGTACTTC. It translates to CASTPGLAGAYEQYF.

This chain connects TRBV4-1 to TRBJ1-4, with D hard to call. The CDR3 runs 15 residues. CDR1 and CDR2 (germline): MGHRA, YSYEKL. V was shortened by 2 bases and J by 10 bases, with 17 bases between the two germline ends. The CDR3 protein is CASSQLGRLRPKLFF. The DNA of the CDR3 is TGCGCCAGCAGCCAATTGGGCCGCCTCCGGCCAAAACTGTTTTTT.